This T cell receptor beta chain was sequenced during a study of T cell responses to AZD1222 COVID-19 vaccine. Study results and caveats: White British donors predominated, females outnumbered males, and clonal diversity was possibly underestimated. Spike-specific TCRs gained breadth and depth after people received two AZD1222 doses.

The CDR3 extends over 15 amino acids. Germline values: CDR1 LGHDT, CDR2 YNNKEL (reference sequence). V shed 4 bases, J shed 1 base, and the junction held 3 bases outside the gene matches. Clones were read by immunoSEQ multiplex PCR, and TCRdb kept only the in-frame ones, dropping some. This repertoire shows approximately 150,000 clones, roughly 92% found once; its top ten account for roughly 5%. A word on this clone: What it binds is not known.

The sequencing here drew on peripheral blood, taken 28 days after the second AZD1222 dose. This sequence joins TRBV3-1 (or the pseudogene TRBV3-2) and TRBJ1-1; 10 bases map to TRBD1. The receptor's source is an adult who received the AZD1222 COVID-19 vaccine. The CDR3 nucleotides are TGTGCCAGCAGCCCCGGGGACAGGGGGAACACTGAAGCTTTCTTT. It encodes CASSPGDRGNTEAFF.